This T cell receptor (beta chain) is drawn from a study of a mutant IDH1 vaccine in newly diagnosed glioma (dated by TCRdb to 2020 to 2023). General notes on the study: Across visits V03 through V10, patients got a total of eight vaccinations, given in weeks 1, 3, 5, 7, 11, 15, 19 and 23. In the chemotherapy-containing groups, vaccination started alongside temozolomide cycles, whereas in patients who had radiotherapy alone it started 4-6 weeks after radiotherapy. Of the approximately 29 treated patients, 62.5% were male and about 40% were female, and a mean age of around 40 years was recorded. Before enrollment, patients had received standard therapy of radiotherapy alone, temozolomide alone, or radiochemotherapy with temozolomide; most received the combination. Peripheral blood was collected at six visits: V03 (baseline), V05, V07, V10, V12 and V13. Longitudinal TCRB deep sequencing was performed for some 25 treated patients wherever samples were available for exploratory analyses.

General findings and caveats noted by the study authors: Pseudoprogression seemed to be unrelated to changes in the top peripheral T cell clonotypes found by TCRB sequencing. According to the authors, sample limitations meant that analyses of patient blood samples could not be reproduced. Immune responses induced by the vaccine were seen in around 93% of patients across multiple MHC alleles. Availability determined which PBMC samples were chosen for TCRB deep sequencing.

From the cysteine through the phenylalanine, the CDR3 covers 14 amino acids. Only the CDR3 region is kept as DNA, spanning 42 bases read in frame from base 1. Per the germline V gene, ENHRY is the CDR1 and SYGVKD is the CDR2. Ends trimmed: V by 2 bases, J by 5 bases; bases unmatched to a gene: 3. Library creation used the immunoSEQ multiplex PCR assay. Rearranged TCR beta chain sequences were amplified using the hsTCRB Kit according to the manufacturer's protocol. An Illumina MiSeq was used to sequence the TCRB libraries. On the authors' methods: Demultiplexing, trimming and gene mapping were performed with the kit vendor's proprietary platform. TCRdb retrieved this table from immuneACCESS and kept in-frame rearrangements only. Not all clones are present; in checked studies, unresolved V genes account for under half, and no reason is known for the remainder. V, J and clone size derive from that table, while D and trimming were established from the DNA sequence. Across this sample there are tens of thousands of clones, with about nine tenths seen only once. Roughly 4.8% of the sample is in the top ten clones.

A word on this clone: Its specific antigen is unknown. No base-level quality is on record; no much larger clone is a single base apart.

The sample's time point label, decoded: week 5, during vaccination. Each vaccine dose was 300 ug of a 20-mer mutant IDH1 peptide in Montanide, given subcutaneously with topical imiquimod. The donors had newly diagnosed IDH1-mutant astrocytomas of WHO grade 3 or 4 that showed loss of nuclear ATRX. The samples were drawn from NOA16, a multicentre, single-arm, open-label phase I trial in Germany that tested a mutant IDH1 peptide vaccine in humans for the first time. The DNeasy Blood and Tissue Kit was used to extract genomic DNA from EDTA blood for TCRB sequencing. This specimen was PBMCs, taken from a glioma patient whose treatment included an IDH1 peptide vaccine. The sequence derives from a woman aged 35 to 49 with glioma. The sequence joins TRBV10-3 to TRBJ1-1; TRBD1 fits 9 bases in the junction. For the CDR3, the sequence is CAISETGTGTEAFF. The nucleotide sequence is TGTGCCATCAGTGAGACAGGGACAGGGACTGAAGCTTTCTTT.